The clone carrying this T cell receptor beta chain appeared a single time. The source of the sample is a study of blood T cell repertoires in COVID-19. Some clones are missing from TCRdb's copy, which holds only in-frame ones; the method was immunoSEQ multiplex PCR. The sample holds roughly 300,000 clones, 65% to 90% seen once. The CDR3 sequence is 15 residues long. Germline CDR1 is SNHLY and CDR2 is FYNNEI. V was cut by 2 bases and J by 3 bases, with 14 bases left in between. The TCR was taken from a human donor in a cohort sampled during active COVID-19. J is TRBJ2-7 and V is TRBV2, with a tentative D call TRBD1 (5 bases). Sequenced input: peripheral blood. Here the CDR3 reads CASSESWTNYYEQYF. The CDR3 DNA sequence: TGTGCCAGCAGTGAAAGTTGGACAAACTACTACGAGCAGTACTTC.